This TCR beta chain was obtained from a study of OX40 agonist ivuxolimab in advanced cancers. The study in broad terms: Ivuxolimab was an agonistic, fully human IgG2 monoclonal antibody directed against OX40 (CD134), a costimulatory receptor. Of the approximately 53 patients in dose escalation, 19 had hepatocellular carcinoma, around 15 had melanoma, 9 had renal cell carcinoma and 9 had head and neck cancer. The paper reports the monotherapy dose-escalation portion (N of about 50 patients) of the phase I ivuxolimab trial. Partial responses occurred in three dose-escalation patients: two with cutaneous melanoma and one with hepatocellular carcinoma. Peripheral TCRbeta sequencing was intended to test whether TCR sequence diversity was altered and clonal T-cell expansion was caused by ivuxolimab. The dose-escalation cohort was over 70% male with a mean age of around 62 years, ranging from about 20 to 85. Prior anti-PD-1, anti-PD-L1 or anti-CTLA-4 therapy was permitted, and about two fifths of dose-escalation patients had received checkpoint inhibitors. Intravenous ivuxolimab was administered to patients every 2 weeks at six dose levels: 0.01, 0.1, 0.3, 1.5, 3 and 10 mg/kg.

Patients with autoimmune disease history or receiving systemic immunosuppression were excluded from the trial. Peripheral blood for TCR sequencing was drawn from every dose cohort at baseline, at cycle 4 day 1 and at cycle 7 day 1. Samples came from an open-label, multicenter, first-in-human phase I dose-escalation trial of ivuxolimab. Adults with locally advanced or metastatic melanoma, renal cell carcinoma, hepatocellular carcinoma or head and neck squamous cell carcinoma were enrolled in the trial. Before TCR sequencing, CD4+ T cells and CD8+ T cells from peripheral blood were sorted into separate populations. Summary of the overall study and its limitations: Partial responders in the 0.1-3.0 mg/kg groups had among the lowest normalized peripheral clonal expansion, especially among CD8+ T cells. After ivuxolimab, more expanded clones were found on average in CD8+ T cells than in CD4+ T cells. Low levels of normalized T-cell clonal expansion were also seen in some nonresponding patients. Clonal expansion of both CD4+ and CD8+ blood T cells was observed from baseline to week 6 at doses 0.1 to 3.0 mg/kg. Which antigens the clonally expanded peripheral T cells were specific for was not determined.

Genomic DNA was extracted from sorted cells for sequencing of the TCRbeta CDR3 region. The immunoSEQ Assay was used to sequence the TCRbeta CDR3 regions. The table comes from immuneACCESS by way of TCRdb, which keeps in-frame sequences with V and J called. Part of the clones is missing from these tables; in studies checked, under half for an unresolved V gene and the rest for unknown reasons. Within this sample are roughly 80,000 clones, with 65% to 90% of them counted one time only. 1.5% to 2% of the sample lies in the top ten. In the case of this clone: This clone's antigen is unknown. One base away there is no much larger clone; base qualities are not given.

CDR1 and CDR2 (SGHNT, YYREEE) derive from the germline V gene (reference sequence). Clipping removes 2 bases from V and 2 bases from J, with 5 as the unmatched junction base count. Counted from cysteine to phenylalanine, this CDR3 has 15 amino acids. Only CDR3 DNA is held: 45 bases, read in frame from base 1. The source material was CD4+ or CD8+ T cells sorted from blood, sampled in a trial of the OX40 agonist ivuxolimab. The V and J segments used are TRBV5-4 and TRBJ2-7; 9 central bases correspond to TRBD2. The origin of this receptor is an adult with an advanced solid tumor such as melanoma, head and neck, liver or kidney cancer. The CDR3 protein sequence reads: CASSFKRGDTYEQYF. Read as DNA, the sequence is TGTGCCAGCAGCTTCAAGCGGGGGGACACCTACGAGCAGTACTTC.